This section outlines one T cell receptor beta chain sequence together with its context. This clonotype was observed at least ten times. Its antigen target is currently unknown. No quality values exist for individual bases; no much larger clone is one base distant. This entry comes from a study of patients and donors after allogeneic stem cell transplantation (dated by TCRdb to about 2020). Library generation was performed with RT-PCR. Data came from a NextSeq 550. TCRdb reprocessed the public reads (quality trimming at Q25 with fastp, clone calling with MiXCR) and kept in-frame beta chains. Every CDR3 protein is listed once, alongside the most common genes and DNA of its rows. This sample holds around 240,000 distinct CDR3 sequences; 13% to 15% were observed only once. Around a tenth of the sample belongs to the ten largest clones. The sample comprised blood, either unsorted or a sorted T cell fraction (not recorded which). This clonotype was obtained from a human donor who was either an allogeneic HSCT recipient or a stem cell or donor lymphocyte infusion donor (not recorded which). It is not recorded whose cells these are; they may come from a transplant donor.

The CDR3 region: CASSSRETSPLHF. The nucleotides are TGTGCCAGCAGTTCTAGGGAAACTTCACCCCTCCACTTT. The chain links TRBV6-5 with TRBJ1-6, with no reliable assignment of the D segment. Trimming costs V 4 bases and J 9 bases, and their ends lie 10 bases apart. From its cysteine to its phenylalanine, the CDR3 spans 13 amino acids. Here the CDR3 DNA is all that survives: 39 bases in frame from base 1. CDR1 is given as MNHEY and CDR2 as SVGAGI, both from the germline V gene.